This T cell receptor (beta chain) was documented in a study of shared clonotypes between healthy human individuals. Overall study context: Per donor, three plates held CD4 naive cells, three held CD4 memory, two held CD8 naive and one held CD8 memory.

Germline CDR1 MNHNY, CDR2 SVGAGI (reference sequence). There are 15 residues in the CDR3. Regarding this clone: Its target is unknown. A junction boundary mismatches the germline segment, possibly from a read error.

Sequenced by immunoSEQ multiplex PCR; TCRdb stores in-frame clones only, minus some. Here the sample spans a few million clones, roughly nine tenths being singletons. Study-level findings and limits: Non-shared clonotypes were found to have lower generation probabilities than the clonotypes that were shared by all four of the sorted-subset donors. Richness estimates generally favored naive over memory subsets.

This sequence originates from a young man in good health. What was sequenced was naive CD4+ T cells sorted from blood. The subset is: CD45RA+ positively selected. The chain recombines TRBV6-6 with TRBJ2-6; D remains unclear. The CDR3 region has the DNA TGTGCCAGCAGTTACTCAGGGTCTGTGGCCAACGTCCTGACTTTC. It codes for CASSYSGSVANVLTF.